The 23 T cell receptor beta chains listed next were all sequenced from one sample in a study of blood T cell repertoires in COVID-19. Some clones are missing from TCRdb's copy, which holds only in-frame ones; the method was immunoSEQ multiplex PCR. This table has over 200,000 clones, roughly 80% appearing once. The sequencing sample was made of peripheral blood. The receptors were sampled from a woman older than 75 with acute or convalescent COVID-19.

V usage is TRBV5-6 and J usage is TRBJ1-6, with 7 bases matching TRBD1. Germline trimming cut 4 bases from V and 5 bases from J; bases unmatched to any gene: 3. This CDR3 spans 14 amino acids. Germline assignment: CDR1 SGHDT and CDR2 YYEEEE. The CDR3: CASSNTGDNSPLHF. CDR3 sequence (DNA): TGTGCCAGCAGCAACACAGGGGATAATTCACCCCTCCACTTT.

The CDR3 DNA is TGTGCCAGCAGTGGACAGATGGGCTATGGCTACACCTTC. This encodes CASSGQMGYGYTF. This rearrangement joins TRBV6-4 to TRBJ1-2; possible D gene TRBD1, 5 bases. Per germline, CDR1 MRHNA and CDR2 SNTAGT. V was trimmed by 4 bases and J by 4 bases, leaving 10 bases between them. CDR3 size: 13 residues.

V is TRBV2 and J is TRBJ1-5; unclear D gene. The CDR3 covers 12 residues. The germline CDR1 and CDR2 sequences are SNHLY and FYNNEI. V was cut by 3 bases and J by 6 bases, with 6 bases left in between. The CDR3 spells CASSDSSQPQHF. The CDR3 DNA reads as TGTGCCAGCAGTGACAGTTCTCAGCCCCAGCATTTT.

This clone was found once. This rearrangement joins TRBV5-5 to TRBJ2-5, with TRBD1 identical over 7 bases. CDR1 and CDR2 (germline): SGHKS, YYEKEE (reference sequence). The CDR3 loop spans 17 amino acids. V gave up 2 bases and J gave up 5 bases; unmatched junction bases: 15. The CDR3 sequence: CASSLFTLRTGAETQYF. As DNA, the CDR3 is TGTGCCAGCAGCTTATTTACCCTAAGGACAGGTGCGGAGACCCAGTACTTC.

The chain uses TRBV5-8 and TRBJ1-5; 7 nucleotides agree with TRBD1. CDR3 length: 15 amino acids. Germline CDR1 and CDR2: SGHTS and YDEGEE. With V trimmed by 4 bases and J by 5 bases, 9 bases remained unmatched. The CDR3 loop is CASSPRGDVYQPQHF. The CDR3 DNA follows: TGTGCCAGCAGCCCCAGGGGGGACGTCTATCAGCCCCAGCATTTT.

This sequence joins TRBV18 and TRBJ2-3; 9 bases map to TRBD1. In germline, CDR1 is KGHSH, CDR2 LQKENI. The V gene end was trimmed by 6 bases and the J gene end by 1 base; junction bases not matched to a gene: 8. This CDR3 has 16 amino acids. The CDR3 region has the DNA TGTGCCAGCTCCCCTCAACAGGGGGCGGGCACAGATACGCAGTATTTT. This translates into CASSPQQGAGTDTQYF.

The genes are TRBV27 and TRBJ2-7, with 8 bases identical to TRBD2. The V and J ends lost 3 bases and 3 bases, in that order; junction bases with no gene match: 4. The CDR3 spans 14 residues. Germline V gene data show CDR1 as MNHEY and CDR2 as SMNVEV (reference sequence). The CDR3 coding sequence is TGTGCCAGCAGTTTGAGACGGGGGGGCTACGAGCAGTACTTC. It yields the protein CASSLRRGGYEQYF.

Here the CDR3 DNA reads TGTGCCAGCAGAATGGGGGGGGCGCAGGCTCAGCCCCAGCATTTT. This gives the protein CASRMGGAQAQPQHF. The V and J genes are TRBV28 and TRBJ1-5; perhaps TRBD1 as D (6 bases). V was clipped by 6 bases and J by 6 bases, with 18 bases between them. The germline V gene encodes CDR1 MDHEN and CDR2 SYDVKM. The CDR3 consists of 15 residues. The variable domain in full, with the rest retrieved from reference TRBV28 and TRBJ1-5, is DVKVTQSSRYLVKRTGEKVFLECVQDMDHENMFWYRQDPGLGLRLIYFSYDVKMKEKGDIPEGYSVSREKKERFSLILESASTNQTSMYLCASRMGGAQAQPQHFGDGTRLSIL.

CDR3 amino acids: CASSPPSQSNYGYTF. CDR3 in DNA: TGTGCCAGCTCACCACCTTCACAGTCTAACTATGGCTACACCTTC. The chain couples TRBV18 to TRBJ1-2; D is ambiguous. Trimming removed 0 bases from V and 0 bases from J, with 8 bases in between. In germline, CDR1 is KGHSH, CDR2 LQKENI. The CDR3 is 15 residues long.

The V and J genes are TRBV6-5 and TRBJ1-6; 7 bases align to TRBD1. Germline CDR1 reads MNHEY; CDR2 reads SVGAGI. CDR3 length: 13 residues. Trimming took 2 bases from V and 11 from J; bases not matched to a gene: 3. CDR3 DNA: TGTGCCAGCAGTTACCGACAGGGAACACCCCTCCACTTT. Translation gives CASSYRQGTPLHF.

This chain connects TRBV5-1 to TRBJ2-7, with 8 bases lining up with TRBD1. Germline V CDR1 and CDR2: SGHRS, YFSETQ. Trimming cost V 3 bases and J 6 bases; bases outside gene matches: 5. The CDR3 has 13 residues. CDR3 coding DNA: TGCGCCAGCAGCTACGGACAGGGTATCGAGCAGTACTTC. Translation: CASSYGQGIEQYF.

This chain connects TRBV29-1 to TRBJ1-1, with 8 bases aligning to TRBD1. J was trimmed by 3 bases and V by 3 bases; bases with no gene match: 3. The CDR3 covers 13 residues. The germline V gene encodes CDR1 SQVTM and CDR2 ANQGSEA. CDR3 nucleotide sequence: TGCAGCGTTGATCTGGACAGGGACACTGAAGCTTTCTTT. Translation: CSVDLDRDTEAFF.

The genes are TRBV28 and TRBJ1-2; D is unclear. Per the germline V gene, CDR1 is MDHEN and CDR2 is SYDVKM. V was clipped by 3 bases and J by 3 bases, with 14 bases between them. The CDR3 extends over 15 amino acids. This chain's CDR3 is CASSFDEWEDYGYTF. The CDR3 DNA sequence: TGTGCCAGCAGTTTTGATGAATGGGAGGACTATGGCTACACCTTC.

The chain has TRBV7-3 and TRBJ2-5, with 9 bases matching TRBD2. Trimming cost V 2 bases and J 5 bases; bases outside gene matches: 9. Germline values: CDR1 SGHTA, CDR2 FQGTGA. The length of the CDR3 is 16 residues. Here the CDR3 DNA reads TGTGCCAGCAGCTTATTCAGCGGGAGGAGGGGGGAGACCCAGTACTTC. This gives the protein CASSLFSGRRGETQYF. The entire variable domain, with the rest obtained from reference TRBV7-3 and TRBJ2-5, is as follows: GAGVSQTPSNKVTEKGKYVELRCDPISGHTALYWYRQSLGQGPEFLIYFQGTGAADDSGLPNDRFFAVRPEGSVSTLKIQRTERGDSAVYLCASSLFSGRRGETQYFGPGTRLLVL.

The V gene is TRBV16, the J gene TRBJ2-6; D unclear. The CDR3 sequence is 15 residues long. Germline lookup yields CDR1 KGHSY and CDR2 FQNENV. V dropped 2 bases and J dropped 1 base, with 6 bases sitting between them. The CDR3 nucleotides read TGTGCCAGCAGCCAAGACATTTCTGGGGCCAACGTCCTGACTTTC. Translation gives CASSQDISGANVLTF.

The gene calls are TRBV6-5 and TRBJ2-7, with 7 bases that match TRBD1. V was pared by 5 bases and J by 0 bases, with 7 bases of the junction left unmatched. The V gene's germline CDR1 is MNHEY and CDR2 SVGAGI. The length of the CDR3 is 15 residues. CDR3 in amino acids: CASSKDRSFSYEQYF. DNA for the CDR3: TGTGCCAGCAGTAAGGACAGGTCATTCTCCTACGAGCAGTACTTC.

The V gene is TRBV30, the J gene TRBJ2-3; the match to TRBD2 covers 7 bases. Germline V gene data show CDR1 as GTSNPN and CDR2 as SVGIG (reference sequence). The J segment lost 6 bases and the V segment lost 8 bases, leaving 11 bases of the junction unmatched. The CDR3 spans 13 residues. CDR3 sequence reads: CALAGRARDTQYF. The CDR3, as DNA: TGTGCCCTGGCGGGGAGGGCTAGGGATACGCAGTATTTT.

The V gene is TRBV28, the J gene TRBJ2-3; D ambiguous. The V end lost 2 bases, the J end lost 13 bases, and 7 bases lay between the germline ends. The germline V gene encodes CDR1 MDHEN and CDR2 SYDVKM. The CDR3 is 10 residues long. In DNA, the CDR3 is TGTGCCAGCAGTTTACTCTTTAAGTATTTT. Protein: CASSLLFKYF. Complete variable domain (other parts from reference TRBV28 and TRBJ2-3): DVKVTQSSRYLVKRTGEKVFLECVQDMDHENMFWYRQDPGLGLRLIYFSYDVKMKEKGDIPEGYSVSREKKERFSLILESASTNQTSMYLCASSLLFKYFGPGTRLTVL.

The chain is built from TRBV14 and TRBJ1-6, with 8 bases that match TRBD1. CDR1 is SGHDN and CDR2 is FVKESK in the germline V gene. The length of the CDR3 is 15 residues. V was clipped by 3 bases and J by 7 bases; unmatched bases: 5. CDR3 sequence: CASSQVAGGNSPLHF. Here the CDR3 DNA reads TGTGCCAGCAGCCAGGTGGCAGGGGGCAATTCACCCCTCCACTTT. Using reference TRBV14 and TRBJ1-6 for the parts outside the CDR3, the full variable domain is EAGVTQFPSHSVIEKGQTVTLRCDPISGHDNLYWYRRVMGKEIKFLLHFVKESKQDESGMPNNRFLAERTGGTYSTLKVQPAELEDSGVYFCASSQVAGGNSPLHFGNGTRLTVT.

The chain combines TRBV10-2 with TRBJ2-7, with 9 bases identical to TRBD1. The CDR3 is 17 amino acids. The trim removed 5 bases at V and 0 bases at J, leaving 11 bases unmatched. Germline V gene sequence: CDR1 WSHSY, CDR2 SAAADI. CDR3 loop: CASSRPPTGGDSYEQYF. The DNA for the CDR3 is TGCGCCAGCAGTAGACCCCCGACAGGGGGGGACTCCTACGAGCAGTACTTC.

V gene TRBV19 combines with J gene TRBJ1-2; 7 bases are a match to TRBD1. The CDR3 is 14 amino acids. Germline V CDR1 and CDR2: LNHDA, SQIVND (reference sequence). The J segment lost 7 bases and the V segment lost 6 bases, leaving 11 bases of the junction unmatched. Here the CDR3 DNA reads TGTGCCAGTAGAGGACAGGATCTAAGGAGTGGCTACACCTTC. Amino acid sequence: CASRGQDLRSGYTF.

The chain joins TRBV11-3 to TRBJ2-1, with 10 nucleotides matching TRBD2. Germline V CDR1 and CDR2: SGHNT, YENEEA. With V trimmed by 5 bases and J by 4 bases, 5 bases remained unmatched. The CDR3 spans 15 residues. The CDR3 sequence: CASSRGTSAYNEQFF. The CDR3 DNA is TGTGCCAGCAGCCGGGGGACTAGCGCATACAATGAGCAGTTCTTC. Full variable domain (remainder filled in from reference TRBV11-3 and TRBJ2-1): EAGVVQSPRYKIIEKKQPVAFWCNPISGHNTLYWYLQNLGQGPELLIRYENEEAVDDSQLPKDRFSAERLKGVDSTLKIQPAELGDSAVYLCASSRGTSAYNEQFFGPGTRLTVL.

This chain connects TRBV5-1 to TRBJ1-2; 10 nucleotides line up with TRBD1. This CDR3 spans 15 amino acids. V was clipped by 4 bases and J by 8 bases; unmatched bases: 11. CDR1 and CDR2 (germline): SGHRS, YFSETQ. DNA of the CDR3: TGCGCCAGCAGCGCCTCCGGGACAGGGGTAGAAGGCTACACCTTC. It translates to CASSASGTGVEGYTF. Drawing the rest from reference TRBV5-1 and TRBJ1-2, the complete variable domain is KAGVTQTPRYLIKTRGQQVTLSCSPISGHRSVSWYQQTPGQGLQFLFEYFSETQRNKGNFPGRFSGRQFSNSRSEMNVSTLELGDSALYLCASSASGTGVEGYTFGSGTRLTVV.